This T cell receptor (beta chain) was identified in a study of T cells in localized non-small cell lung cancer. For this clone: What it recognizes is unknown.

This table comes from immunoSEQ multiplex PCR, and its TCRdb copy is limited to in-frame clones, with some not included. The data contain tens of thousands of clones, over 80% of them seen just once; the ten biggest clones take up about 20%. Study outcomes and limitations: Highest T cell clonality was seen in uninvolved adjacent lung, surpassing that measured in tumor.

The J segment lost 3 bases and the V segment lost 4 bases, leaving 7 bases of the junction unmatched. Germline V gene data show CDR1 as MGHRA and CDR2 as YSYEKL. This CDR3 region has 16 residues. This receptor was identified in a female donor older than 55 with stage II squamous cell lung carcinoma. The source material was peripheral blood, sampled before any cancer treatment. The V and J genes are TRBV4-1 and TRBJ2-7, with 12 bases lining up with TRBD1. CDR3 residues: CASSLDRDRGLYEQYF. The CDR3 DNA is TGCGCCAGCAGCCTTGACCGGGACAGGGGGCTCTACGAGCAGTACTTC.